Sequencing of this T cell receptor (beta chain) was carried out in a study of glioma-infiltrating T cells after dendritic cell vaccination. Study-level information: Patients received autologous tumor lysate-pulsed dendritic cell vaccination between about 2003 and 2013. At biweekly intervals, patients got three intradermal dendritic cell vaccine injections.

The V gene's germline CDR1 is SQVTM and CDR2 ANQGSEA. After removal of 7 bases from V and 5 bases from J, the junction contained 6 bases not matched to a gene. The CDR3 contains 12 residues. The immunoSEQ assay amplified TCRB CDR3 from up to 2 ug DNA. The PCR used 60 V beta and 13 J beta primers. Sequenced by immunoSEQ multiplex PCR; TCRdb stores in-frame clones only, minus some. The data show some 87,000 clones, more than 75% seen once. The sample here was blood, taken before dendritic cell vaccination. This receptor was taken from a human donor with glioblastoma. This chain uses TRBV29-1 with TRBJ2-5; 8 nucleotides agree with TRBD1. The CDR3 spells CSAEDREETQYF. CDR3 nucleotide sequence: TGCAGCGCCGAGGACAGGGAGGAGACCCAGTACTTC.